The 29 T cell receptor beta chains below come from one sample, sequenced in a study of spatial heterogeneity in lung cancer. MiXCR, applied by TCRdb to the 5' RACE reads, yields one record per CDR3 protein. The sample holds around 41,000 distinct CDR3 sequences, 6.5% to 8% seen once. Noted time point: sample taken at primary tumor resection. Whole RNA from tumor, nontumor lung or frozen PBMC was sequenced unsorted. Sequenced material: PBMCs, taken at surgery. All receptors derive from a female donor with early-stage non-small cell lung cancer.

This CDR3 is CASSSGRQGHEKLFF. The CDR3 region has the DNA TGTGCCAGCAGCTCGGGGAGACAGGGTCATGAAAAACTGTTTTTT. The rearrangement uses TRBV5-4 and TRBJ1-4; 7 bases map to TRBD1. This CDR3 region has 15 residues. V lost 3 bases and J lost 6; bases outside the gene matches: 8. Germline V gene sequence: CDR1 SGHNT, CDR2 YYREEE (reference sequence).

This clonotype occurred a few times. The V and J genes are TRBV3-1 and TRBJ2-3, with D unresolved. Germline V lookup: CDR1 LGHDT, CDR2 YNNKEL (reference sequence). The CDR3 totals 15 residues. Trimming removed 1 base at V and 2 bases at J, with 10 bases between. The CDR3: CASSQGGGATDTQYF. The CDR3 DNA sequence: TGTGCCAGCAGCCAAGGAGGCGGCGCCACAGATACGCAGTATTTT.

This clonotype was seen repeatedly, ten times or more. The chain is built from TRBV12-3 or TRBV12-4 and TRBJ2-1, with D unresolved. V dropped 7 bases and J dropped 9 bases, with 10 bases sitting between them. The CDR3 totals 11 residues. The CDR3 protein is CASTAAREQFF. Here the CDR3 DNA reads TGTGCCAGCACCGCAGCGCGTGAGCAGTTCTTC.

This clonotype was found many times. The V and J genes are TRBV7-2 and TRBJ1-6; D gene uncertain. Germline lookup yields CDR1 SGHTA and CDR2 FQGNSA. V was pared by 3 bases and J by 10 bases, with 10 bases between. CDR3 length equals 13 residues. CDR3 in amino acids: CASSFAEKSPLHF. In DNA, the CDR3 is TGTGCCAGCAGCTTTGCAGAAAAATCACCCCTCCACTTT.

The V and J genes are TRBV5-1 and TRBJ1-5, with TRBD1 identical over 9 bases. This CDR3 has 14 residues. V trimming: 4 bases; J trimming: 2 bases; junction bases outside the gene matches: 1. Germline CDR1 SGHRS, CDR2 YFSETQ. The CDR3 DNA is TGCGCCAGCAGCCGGACAGGGGGCAATCAGCCCCAGCATTTT. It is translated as CASSRTGGNQPQHF.

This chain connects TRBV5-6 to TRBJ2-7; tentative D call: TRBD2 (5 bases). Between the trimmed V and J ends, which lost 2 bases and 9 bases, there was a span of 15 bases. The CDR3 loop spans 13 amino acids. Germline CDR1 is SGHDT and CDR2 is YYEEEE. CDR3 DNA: TGTGCCAGCAGCTTACCCGAAACAAGCGGGCAGTACTTC. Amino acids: CASSLPETSGQYF.

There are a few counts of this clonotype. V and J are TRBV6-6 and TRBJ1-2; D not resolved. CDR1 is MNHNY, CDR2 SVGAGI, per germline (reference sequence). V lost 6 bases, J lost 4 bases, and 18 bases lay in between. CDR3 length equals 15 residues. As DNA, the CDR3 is TGTGCCAGCAGCCTATCGGCGGGTTCTCTCTATGGCTACACCTTC. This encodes CASSLSAGSLYGYTF.

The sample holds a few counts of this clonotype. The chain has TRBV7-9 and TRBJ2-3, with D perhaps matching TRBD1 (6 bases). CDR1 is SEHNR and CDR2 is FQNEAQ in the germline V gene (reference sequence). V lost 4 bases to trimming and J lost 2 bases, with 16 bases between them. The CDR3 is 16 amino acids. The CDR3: CASSSLPTGNTDTQYF. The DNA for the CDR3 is TGTGCCAGCAGCTCCCTACCGACAGGAAACACAGATACGCAGTATTTT.

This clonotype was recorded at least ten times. CDR3 nucleotide sequence: TGCGCCAGCAGCCGGTTACCGGGACAGAACACTGAAGCTTTCTTT. As protein: CASSRLPGQNTEAFF. V is TRBV5-1 and J is TRBJ1-1, with D possibly matching TRBD1 (6 bases). The CDR3 covers 15 residues. V gave up 4 bases and J gave up 1 base, with 14 bases separating them. Germline V gives CDR1 SGHRS, CDR2 YFSETQ.

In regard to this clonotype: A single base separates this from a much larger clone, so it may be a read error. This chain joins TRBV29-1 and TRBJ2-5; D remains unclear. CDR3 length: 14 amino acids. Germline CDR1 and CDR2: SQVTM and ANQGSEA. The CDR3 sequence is CSATAEIYKETQHF. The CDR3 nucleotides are TGCAGCGCAACGGCCGAAATTTACAAAGAGACCCAGCACTTC.

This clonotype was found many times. CDR3 sequence: CASSQDIHASGSYEQYF. The CDR3, as DNA: TGCGCCAGCAGCCAAGATATTCACGCTAGCGGGTCCTACGAGCAGTACTTC. V is TRBV4-3 and J is TRBJ2-7; TRBD2 aligns across 8 bases. This CDR3 spans 17 amino acids. CDR1 is LGHNA and CDR2 is YSLEER in the germline V gene. The V gene end was trimmed by 0 bases and the J gene end by 1 base; junction bases not matched to a gene: 8.

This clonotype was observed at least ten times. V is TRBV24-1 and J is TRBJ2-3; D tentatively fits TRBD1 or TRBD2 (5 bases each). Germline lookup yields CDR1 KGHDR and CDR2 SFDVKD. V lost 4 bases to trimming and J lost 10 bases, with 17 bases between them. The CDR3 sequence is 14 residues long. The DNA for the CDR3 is TGTGCCACCAGTGACCAGGGACCTCCCCATCCGCAGTATTTT. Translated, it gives CATSDQGPPHPQYF.

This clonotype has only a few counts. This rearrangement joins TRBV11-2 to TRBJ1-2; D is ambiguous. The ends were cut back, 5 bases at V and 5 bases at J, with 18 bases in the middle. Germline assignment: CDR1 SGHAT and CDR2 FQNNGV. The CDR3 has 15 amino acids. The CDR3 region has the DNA TGTGCCAGCAGCCCCGCCCGGACCCCATATTATGGCTACACCTTC. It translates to CASSPARTPYYGYTF. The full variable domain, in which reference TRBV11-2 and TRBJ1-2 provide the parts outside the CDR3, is EAGVAQSPRYKIIEKRQSVAFWCNPISGHATLYWYQQILGQGPKLLIQFQNNGVVDDSQLPKDRFSAERLKGVDSTLKIQPAKLEDSAVYLCASSPARTPYYGYTFGSGTRLTVV.

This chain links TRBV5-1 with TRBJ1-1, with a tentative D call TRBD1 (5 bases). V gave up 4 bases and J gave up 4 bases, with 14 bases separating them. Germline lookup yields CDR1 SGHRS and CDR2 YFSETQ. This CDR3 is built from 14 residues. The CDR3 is CASSQQTVPTEAFF. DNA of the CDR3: TGCGCCAGCAGCCAACAGACAGTTCCCACTGAAGCTTTCTTT.

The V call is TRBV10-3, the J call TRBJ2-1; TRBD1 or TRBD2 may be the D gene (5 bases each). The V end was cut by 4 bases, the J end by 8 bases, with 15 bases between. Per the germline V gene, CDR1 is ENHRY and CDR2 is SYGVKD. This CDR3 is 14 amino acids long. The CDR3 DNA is TGTGCCATCAGTGCCGGGACCCAAGGCGATGAGCAGTTCTTC. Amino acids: CAISAGTQGDEQFF.

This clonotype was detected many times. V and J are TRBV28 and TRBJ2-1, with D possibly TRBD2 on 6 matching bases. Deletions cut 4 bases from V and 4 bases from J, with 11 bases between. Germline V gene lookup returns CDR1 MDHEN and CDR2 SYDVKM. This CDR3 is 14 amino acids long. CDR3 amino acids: CASSSGSIYNEQFF. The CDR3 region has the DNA TGTGCCAGCAGTTCCGGGAGCATTTACAATGAGCAGTTCTTC. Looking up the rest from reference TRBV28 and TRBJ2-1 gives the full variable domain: DVKVTQSSRYLVKRTGEKVFLECVQDMDHENMFWYRQDPGLGLRLIYFSYDVKMKEKGDIPEGYSVSREKKERFSLILESASTNQTSMYLCASSSGSIYNEQFFGPGTRLTVL.

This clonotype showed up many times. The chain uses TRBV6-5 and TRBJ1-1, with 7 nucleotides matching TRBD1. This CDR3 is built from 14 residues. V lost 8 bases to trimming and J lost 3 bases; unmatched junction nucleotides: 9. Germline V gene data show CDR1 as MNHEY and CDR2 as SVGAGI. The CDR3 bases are TGTGCCAGCTCTCGGAAGACAGGGTACACTGAAGCTTTCTTT. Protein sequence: CASSRKTGYTEAFF.

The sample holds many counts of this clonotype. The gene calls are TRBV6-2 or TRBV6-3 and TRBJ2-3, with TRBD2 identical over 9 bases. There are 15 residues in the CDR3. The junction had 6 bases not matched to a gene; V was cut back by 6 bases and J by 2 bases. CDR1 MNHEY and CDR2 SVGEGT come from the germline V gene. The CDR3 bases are TGTGCCAGCAGGCGAGCGGGGGGCCTCACAGATACGCAGTATTTT. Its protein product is CASRRAGGLTDTQYF.

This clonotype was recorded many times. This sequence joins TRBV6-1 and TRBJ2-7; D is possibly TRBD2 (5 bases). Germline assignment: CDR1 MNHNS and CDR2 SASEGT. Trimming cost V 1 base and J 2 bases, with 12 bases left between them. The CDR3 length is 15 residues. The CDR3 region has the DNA TGTGCCAGCAGTGAAGGAGGGTCGGTGACCTACGAGCAGTACTTC. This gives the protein CASSEGGSVTYEQYF.

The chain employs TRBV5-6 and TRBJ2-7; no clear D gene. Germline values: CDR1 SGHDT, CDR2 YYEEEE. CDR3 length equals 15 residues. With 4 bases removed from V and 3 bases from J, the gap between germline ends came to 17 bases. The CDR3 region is CASSQVGGRHYEQYF. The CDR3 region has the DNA TGTGCCAGCAGCCAGGTCGGTGGCAGACACTACGAGCAGTACTTC. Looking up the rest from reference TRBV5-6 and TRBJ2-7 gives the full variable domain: DAGVTQSPTHLIKTRGQQVTLRCSPKSGHDTVSWYQQALGQGPQFIFQYYEEEERQRGNFPDRFSGHQFPNYSSELNVNALLLGDSALYLCASSQVGGRHYEQYFGPGTRLTVT.

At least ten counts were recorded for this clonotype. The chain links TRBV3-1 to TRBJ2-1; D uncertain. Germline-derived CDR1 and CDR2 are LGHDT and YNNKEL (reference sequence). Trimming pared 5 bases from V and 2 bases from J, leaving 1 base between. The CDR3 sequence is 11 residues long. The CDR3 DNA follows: TGTGCCAGCAGCGCCTACAATGAGCAGTTCTTC. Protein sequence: CASSAYNEQFF.

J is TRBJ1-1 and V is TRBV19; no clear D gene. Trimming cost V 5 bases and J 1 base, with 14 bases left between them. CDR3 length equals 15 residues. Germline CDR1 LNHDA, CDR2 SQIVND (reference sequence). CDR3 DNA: TGTGCCAGTAGTCCGGGTTCGGCGGCGAACACTGAAGCTTTCTTT. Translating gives CASSPGSAANTEAFF. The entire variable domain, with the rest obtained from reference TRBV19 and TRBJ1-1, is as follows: DGGITQSPKYLFRKEGQNVTLSCEQNLNHDAMYWYRQDPGQGLRLIYYSQIVNDFQKGDIAEGYSVSREKKESFPLTVTSAQKNPTAFYLCASSPGSAANTEAFFGQGTRLTVV.

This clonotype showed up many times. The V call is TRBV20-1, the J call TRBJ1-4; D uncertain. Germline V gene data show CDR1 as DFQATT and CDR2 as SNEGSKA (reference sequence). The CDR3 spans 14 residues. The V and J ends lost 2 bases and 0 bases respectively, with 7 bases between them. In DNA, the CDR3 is TGCAGTGCTAGAATGATACCAACTAATGAAAAACTGTTTTTT. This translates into CSARMIPTNEKLFF.

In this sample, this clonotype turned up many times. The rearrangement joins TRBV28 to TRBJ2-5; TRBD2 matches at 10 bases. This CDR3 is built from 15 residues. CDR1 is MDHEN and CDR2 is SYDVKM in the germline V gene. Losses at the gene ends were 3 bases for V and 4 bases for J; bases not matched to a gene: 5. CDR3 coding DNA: TGTGCCAGCAGTTTTGGAGCGGGGGGGCCAGAGACCCAGTACTTC. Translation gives CASSFGAGGPETQYF.

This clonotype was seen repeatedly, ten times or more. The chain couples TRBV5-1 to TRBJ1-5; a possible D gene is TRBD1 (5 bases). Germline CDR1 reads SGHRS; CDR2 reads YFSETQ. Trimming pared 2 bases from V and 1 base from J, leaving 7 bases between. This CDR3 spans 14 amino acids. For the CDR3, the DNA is TGCGCCAGCAGCTTTGGGGGGAGCAATCAGCCCCAGCATTTT. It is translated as CASSFGGSNQPQHF.

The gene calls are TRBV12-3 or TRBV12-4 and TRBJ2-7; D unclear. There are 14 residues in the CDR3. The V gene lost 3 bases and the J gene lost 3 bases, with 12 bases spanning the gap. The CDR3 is CASSFGPAGYEQYF. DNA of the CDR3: TGTGCCAGCAGTTTTGGCCCAGCAGGCTACGAGCAGTACTTC.

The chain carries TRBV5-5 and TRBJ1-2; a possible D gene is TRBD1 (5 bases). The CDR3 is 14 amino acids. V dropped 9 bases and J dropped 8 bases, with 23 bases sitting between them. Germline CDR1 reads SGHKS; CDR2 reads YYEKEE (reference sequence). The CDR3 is CATQMTGTSRGYTF. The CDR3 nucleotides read TGTGCCACTCAGATGACGGGGACGTCTCGCGGCTACACCTTC. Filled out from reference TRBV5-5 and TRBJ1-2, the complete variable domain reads DAGVTQSPTHLIKTRGQQVTLRCSPISGHKSVSWYQQVLGQGPQFIFQYYEKEERGRGNFPDRFSARQFPNYSSELNVNALLLGDSALYLCATQMTGTSRGYTFGSGTRLTVV.

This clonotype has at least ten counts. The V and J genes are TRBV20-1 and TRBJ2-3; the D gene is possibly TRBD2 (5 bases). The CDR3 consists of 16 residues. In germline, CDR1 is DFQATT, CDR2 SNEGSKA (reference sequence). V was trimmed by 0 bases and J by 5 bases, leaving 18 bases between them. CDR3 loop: CSARDLSSGNGDTQYF. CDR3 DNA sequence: TGCAGTGCTAGAGATCTCTCAAGCGGTAATGGAGATACGCAGTATTTT.

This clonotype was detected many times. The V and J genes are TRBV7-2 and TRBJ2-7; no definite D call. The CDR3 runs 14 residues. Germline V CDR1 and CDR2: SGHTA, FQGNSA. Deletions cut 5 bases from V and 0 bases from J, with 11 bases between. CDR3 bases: TGTGCCAGCAGCCCCTCGGCCAGCTCCTACGAGCAGTACTTC. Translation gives CASSPSASSYEQYF.